This paragraph covers one T cell receptor beta chain sequence. Source study methods: Amplifying reference gene primers gave estimates of nucleated cell counts. TCRdb keeps only in-frame clones here, not all; method: immunoSEQ multiplex PCR. V and J calls and clone size are copied from that table; D and trimming were computed from the DNA. There are about half a million clones in the sample; about 85% occur only once, and under 9.5% lies in the top ten. The germline V and J ends were trimmed by 0 bases and 2 bases, with 9 bases remaining between them. The CDR3 runs 15 residues. The V gene's germline CDR1 is SGHRS and CDR2 YFSETQ. This entry comes from a study of blood T cell repertoires in COVID-19. Study context: COVID-19 samples collected from the United States, Italy and Spain covered acute and convalescent phases. PBMCs, B-cell-depleted T cells, or T cells provided the cDNA or gDNA that made up the material.

Symptom resolution, clearance, or two negative PCRs marked the recovered donors of Cohort 3. Sample: PBMCs or T cells enriched from blood (not recorded which). The sequence was obtained from a woman aged 60-75 years who had recovered from COVID-19. V gene TRBV5-1 combines with J gene TRBJ2-1; maybe TRBD1 (6 bases). In nucleotides, the CDR3 is TGCGCCAGCAGCTTGGATTGGGGGCCCTACAATGAGCAGTTCTTC. Protein product: CASSLDWGPYNEQFF.